These T cell receptor beta chains were read from a single sample in a study of neoadjuvant nivolumab and ipilimumab in lung cancer. The protocol was immunoSEQ multiplex PCR, while the TCRdb copy is restricted to in-frame clones and leaves out a portion. This table has 15,000 to 20,000 clones, around 76% appearing once. The specimen was tumor tissue, collected after neoadjuvant nivolumab, alone or with ipilimumab, at or shortly before surgery. All receptors derive from an adult with non-small cell lung cancer. The CDR3 runs from the conserved cysteine through the conserved F or W. A D gene is named only where the DNA matches it firmly. Size is stated for part of the rows, as once, few or many counts, or as a class when the clone is expanded.

once,NA,TRBJ2-3,16,TRBV7-9,TGTGCCAGCAGCTTTGAGCGGTCCCGTCGGTCAGATACGCAGTATTTT,CASSFERSRRSDTQYF
NA,TRBD2,TRBJ2-3,17,TRBV9,TGTGCCAGCAGCGCTTGGACTAGCGGGGACTCCACAGATACGCAGTATTTT,CASSAWTSGDSTDTQYF
NA,NA,TRBJ2-1,17,TRBV18,TGTGCCAGCTCACCAAGTCTAGGGCAGTCTTCCTACAATGAGCAGTTCTTC,CASSPSLGQSSYNEQFF
NA,NA,TRBJ2-2,14,TRBV7-7,TGTGCTAGCAGTCAGGGCCGCGGGACCGGGGAGCTGTTTTTT,CASSQGRGTGELFF
NA,TRBD2,TRBJ2-2,18,TRBV5-4,TGTGCCAGCAGACCATGGACTAGCGGGAGGGGCAACACCGGGGAGCTGTTTTTT,CASRPWTSGRGNTGELFF
NA,TRBD2,TRBJ2-7,16,TRBV6-1,TGTGCCAGCAGTGAAGCCGCGACTAGCGGCTCCTACGAGCAGTACTTC,CASSEAATSGSYEQYF
NA,NA,TRBJ1-2,17,TRBV11-3,TGTGCCAGCAGCTTAGATGCGGGGGACCCAGGGCTATATGGCTACACCTTC,CASSLDAGDPGLYGYTF
NA,TRBD1,TRBJ2-7,15,TRBV5-6,TGTGCCAGCAGCTTGGTGGACAGGGGAGCCTACGAGCAGTACTTC,CASSLVDRGAYEQYF
NA,NA,TRBJ1-2,14,TRBV6-6,TGTGCCAGCAGTTACGCAAAGACAAAAGGCGGCTACACCTTC,CASSYAKTKGGYTF
NA,NA,TRBJ1-4,16,TRBV5-1,TGCGCCAGCAGCTTGGAGGGACGAGGAAAAGATGAAAAACTGTTTTTT,CASSLEGRGKDEKLFF
NA,TRBD2,TRBJ2-1,19,TRBV7-9,TGTGCCAGCAGCCGGACTAGCGGGAGGGCCCAAGGCTCCTACAATGAGCAGTTCTTC,CASSRTSGRAQGSYNEQFF
NA,NA,TRBJ2-2,13,TRBV28,TGTGCCAGCAGTTTTGGGGCCACCGGGGAGCTGTTTTTT,CASSFGATGELFF
NA,TRBD1,TRBJ2-6,19,TRBV4-1,TGCGCCAGCAGCCAAGGCCTTCGACAGGGGGGATTTGGGGCCAACGTCCTGACTTTC,CASSQGLRQGGFGANVLTF
NA,TRBD2,TRBJ2-1,14,TRBV10-2,TGCGCCAGCATGGGACTAGCGGGTGACAATGAGCAGTTCTTC,CASMGLAGDNEQFF
NA,NA,TRBJ2-2,16,TRBV19,TGTGCCAGTAGTATAGCCGTAGGTCGAGTCACCGGGGAGCTGTTTTTT,CASSIAVGRVTGELFF
NA,TRBD1,TRBJ2-7,14,TRBV6-1,TGTGCCAGCAGTGAACCCGGACAGGGGGGCGAGCAGTACTTC,CASSEPGQGGEQYF
NA,NA,TRBJ1-4,13,TRBV9,TGTGCCAGCAGCAGGGCAGTTAATGAAAAACTGTTTTTT,CASSRAVNEKLFF
once,NA,TRBJ2-7,13,TRBV11-2,TGTGCCAGCAGCTTAGGGGGCTCCTACGAGCAGTACTTC,CASSLGGSYEQYF
NA,NA,TRBJ1-4,15,TRBV6-1,TGTGCCAGCAGGATAGGGGGGGCCCCTAATGAAAAACTGTTTTTT,CASRIGGAPNEKLFF
NA,NA,TRBJ2-7,14,TRBV6-5,TGTGCCAGCAGTAAAAACGCCGGGACATTCGAGCAGTACTTC,CASSKNAGTFEQYF
NA,NA,TRBJ2-7,14,TRBV5-4,TGTGCCAGCAGCCATGACGGACAGAACTACGAGCAGTACTTC,CASSHDGQNYEQYF
NA,NA,TRBJ2-2,13,TRBV30,TGTGCCTGGTGGACAGCGAACACCGGGGAGCTGTTTTTT,CAWWTANTGELFF
NA,NA,TRBJ2-2,15,TRBV9,TGTGCCAGCAGCCGAGACCGCCCGAACACCGGGGAGCTGTTTTTT,CASSRDRPNTGELFF
once,NA,TRBJ2-7,14,TRBV6-1,TGTGCCAGCACCCTCCGGGAGAGCTCCTACGAGCAGTACTTC,CASTLRESSYEQYF
once,TRBD2,TRBJ2-3,17,TRBV5-4,TGTGCCAGCAGCTTTAAATTAGCGGGAGTAAGCACAGATACGCAGTATTTT,CASSFKLAGVSTDTQYF
NA,NA,TRBJ1-4,15,TRBV11-1,TGTGCCAGCAGCCGTACAGAGGCAACTAATGAAAAACTGTTTTTT,CASSRTEATNEKLFF
NA,NA,TRBJ2-3,16,TRBV18,TGTGCCAGCTCAAGTAACCGGGACATAAGCACAGATACGCAGTATTTT,CASSSNRDISTDTQYF
few,NA,TRBJ1-1,10,TRBV2,TGTGCCAGCAAGGGGGTTGAAGCTTTCTTT,CASKGVEAFF
few,NA,TRBJ1-3,16,TRBV7-9,TGTGCCAGCAGCTTTCAATTGGGTGGCTCTGGAAACACCATATATTTT,CASSFQLGGSGNTIYF
once,TRBD2,TRBJ2-5,16,TRBV11-2,TGTGCCAGCAGGGGAAGACTAGCGGGAGGGCCGAAGACCCAGTACTTC,CASRGRLAGGPKTQYF
NA,TRBD2,TRBJ2-1,14,TRBV5-4,TGTGCCAGCAGCTTTAGCGGGAGTTCGAATGAGCAGTTCTTC,CASSFSGSSNEQFF
NA,TRBD2,TRBJ2-7,18,TRBV7-2,TGTGCCAGCAGCCCAAGGACTAGCGGGAGGGGTTACGCCTACGAGCAGTACTTC,CASSPRTSGRGYAYEQYF
NA,NA,TRBJ2-2,15,TRBV5-8,TGTGCCAGCAGCCTGCGACAGACGAACACCGGGGAGCTGTTTTTT,CASSLRQTNTGELFF
NA,NA,TRBJ1-2,11,TRBV20-1,TGCAGTGCTCGAGTTAACTATGGCTACACCTTC,CSARVNYGYTF
NA,TRBD1,TRBJ1-6,17,TRBV5-5,TGTGCCAGCAGCTCCCCTTGGGGAGGGGGCGCGTATTCACCCCTCCACTTT,CASSSPWGGGAYSPLHF